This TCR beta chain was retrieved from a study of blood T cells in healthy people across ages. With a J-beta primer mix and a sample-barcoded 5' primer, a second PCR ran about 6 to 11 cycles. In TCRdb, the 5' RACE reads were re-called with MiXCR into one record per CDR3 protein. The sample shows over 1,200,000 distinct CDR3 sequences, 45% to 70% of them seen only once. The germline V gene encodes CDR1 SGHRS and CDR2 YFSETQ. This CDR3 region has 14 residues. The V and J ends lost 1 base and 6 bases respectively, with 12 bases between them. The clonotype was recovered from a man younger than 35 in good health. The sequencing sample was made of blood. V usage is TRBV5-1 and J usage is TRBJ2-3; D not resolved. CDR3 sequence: CASSLPTDRDTQYF. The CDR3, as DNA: TGCGCCAGCAGCTTGCCTACCGATCGGGATACGCAGTATTTT.